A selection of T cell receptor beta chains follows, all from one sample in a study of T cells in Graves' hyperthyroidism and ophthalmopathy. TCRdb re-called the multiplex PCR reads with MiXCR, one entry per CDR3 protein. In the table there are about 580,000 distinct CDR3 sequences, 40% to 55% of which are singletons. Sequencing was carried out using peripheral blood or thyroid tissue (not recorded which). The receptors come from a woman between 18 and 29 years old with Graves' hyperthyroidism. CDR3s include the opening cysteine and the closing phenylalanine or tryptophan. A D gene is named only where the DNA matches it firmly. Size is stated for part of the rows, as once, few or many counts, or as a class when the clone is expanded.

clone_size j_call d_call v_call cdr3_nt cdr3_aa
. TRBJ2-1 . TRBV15 TGTGCCACCAGCATAAGCTTATACTCCTACAATGAGCAGTTCTTC CATSISLYSYNEQFF
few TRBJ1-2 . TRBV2 TGTGCCAGCAGCGCCACCCGACAGGTTCTCTATGGCTACACCTTC CASSATRQVLYGYTF
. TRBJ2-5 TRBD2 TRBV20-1 TGCAGTGCTCTAGCGGGAGGGCCCCAAGAGACCCAGTACTTC CSALAGGPQETQYF
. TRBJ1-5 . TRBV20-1 TGCAGTGCTAGGCGGGAGGGGACCTACGAGCATTTT CSARREGTYEHF
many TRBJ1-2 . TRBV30 TGTGCCTGGACCGGTGGGGCCCGTAACTATGGCTACACCTTC CAWTGGARNYGYTF
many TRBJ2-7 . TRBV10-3 TGTGCCATCACCCGGGCCGTCTCCTACGAGCAGTACTTC CAITRAVSYEQYF
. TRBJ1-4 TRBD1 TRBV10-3 TGTGCCATCAGTGAGGGACAGGGTAATGAAAAACTGTTTTTT CAISEGQGNEKLFF
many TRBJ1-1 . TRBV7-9 TGTGCCAGCAGTCAAATGAACACTGAAGCTTTCTTT CASSQMNTEAFF
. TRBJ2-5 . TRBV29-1 TGCAGCGTACGACAGGAGCAAGAGACCCAGTACTTC CSVRQEQETQYF
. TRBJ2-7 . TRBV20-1 TGCAGTGCCAGCAGCCGGGACAACTACGAGCAGTACTTC CSASSRDNYEQYF
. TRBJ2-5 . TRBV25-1 . CASSFYICSARDAWQGEETQYF
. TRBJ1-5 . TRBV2 TGTGCCAGCATAGCAGGGGACAATCAGCCCCAGCATTTT CASIAGDNQPQHF
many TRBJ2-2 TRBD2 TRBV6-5 TGTGCCAGCAGTGCTGGACTAGCGGGACTCACCGGGGAGCTGTTTTTT CASSAGLAGLTGELFF
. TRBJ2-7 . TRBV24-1 TGTGCCACCAGTGATTTTGGGGGAGTGCGGTACTTC CATSDFGGVRYF
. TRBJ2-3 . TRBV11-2 TGTGCCAGCAGCTTAGAAGGGCGTTCGGGCACAGATACGCAGTATTTT CASSLEGRSGTDTQYF
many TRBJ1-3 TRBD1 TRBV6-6 TGTGCCAGCAAAGGACAGGGTGAGGACACCATATATTTT CASKGQGEDTIYF
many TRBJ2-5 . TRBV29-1 TGCAGTGTCGTGTGGGGGGAGACCCAGTACTTC CSVVWGETQYF
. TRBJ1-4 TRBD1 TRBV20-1 TGCAGTGCTAGAGATGCGCAACAGGGGGAAAAACTGTTTTTT CSARDAQQGEKLFF
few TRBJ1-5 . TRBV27 TGTGCCAGCAGTTTAAACCGGGGAGACAATCAGCCCCAGCATTTT CASSLNRGDNQPQHF
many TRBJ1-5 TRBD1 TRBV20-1 TGCAGTGCTAGATGGACAGGGGGCAGCAATCAGCCCCAGCATTTT CSARWTGGSNQPQHF
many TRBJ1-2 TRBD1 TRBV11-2 TGTGCCAGCAGCTTCGGGACAGGAGGCGGCGGCTACACCTTC CASSFGTGGGGYTF
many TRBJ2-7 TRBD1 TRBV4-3 TGCGCCAGCAGCCAAGGCGGGACAGGGTCCCACTACGAGCAGTACTTC CASSQGGTGSHYEQYF
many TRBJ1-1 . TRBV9 TGTGCCAGCAGCGTAGATCTGGGGAACACTGAAGCTTTCTTT CASSVDLGNTEAFF
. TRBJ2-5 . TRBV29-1 TGCAGCAGACAAGAGACCCAGTACTTC CSRQETQYF
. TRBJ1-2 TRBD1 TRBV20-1 TGCAGTGCCACCGGGTGGGACAGGGAGGATGGCTACACCTTC CSATGWDREDGYTF
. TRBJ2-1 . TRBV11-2 TGTGCCAGCAGCTTAGGGGCGGACCAGTTCTTC CASSLGADQFF
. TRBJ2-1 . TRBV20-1 TGCAGTGCTAGTACACCCTCCCCTGGGAATGAGCAGTTCTTC CSASTPSPGNEQFF
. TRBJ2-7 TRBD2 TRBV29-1 TGCAGCGTTCCCGGGACTAGCGGGGATTACGAGCAGTACTTC CSVPGTSGDYEQYF
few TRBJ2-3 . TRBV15 TGTGCCACCCGCTCTGGCGTTCCTAGCACAGATACGCAGTATTTT CATRSGVPSTDTQYF
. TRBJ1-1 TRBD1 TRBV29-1 TGCAGCAGCTCGGACAGGGACACTGAAGCTTTCTTT CSSSDRDTEAFF
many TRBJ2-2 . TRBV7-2 TGTGCCAGCAGCTTATTGGGAGCGATCGACACCGGGGAGCTGTTTTTT CASSLLGAIDTGELFF
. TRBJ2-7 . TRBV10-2 TGCGCCAGCAGTGAGGTACGGGACAACTCCTACGAGCAGTACTTC CASSEVRDNSYEQYF
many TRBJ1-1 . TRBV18 TGTGCCAGCTCATCTGGGACATTCGGAGCTTTCTTT CASSSGTFGAFF
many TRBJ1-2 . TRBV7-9 TGTGCCAGCAGCTTAGTCGGGGCCAGTGGCTACACCTTC CASSLVGASGYTF
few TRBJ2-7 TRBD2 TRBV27 TGTGCCAGCAGCCCGGGACTAGCGGGAATTCGGCAGTACTTC CASSPGLAGIRQYF